This T cell receptor (beta chain) was recovered during a study of cytomegalovirus exposure and HLA in healthy donors. Clones were read by immunoSEQ multiplex PCR, and TCRdb kept only the in-frame ones, dropping some. The sample holds about 68,000 clones, approximately 91% seen once. The V and J ends lost 2 bases and 2 bases respectively, with 16 bases between them. CDR3 size: 16 residues. Germline CDR1 MDHEN, CDR2 SYDVKM. This clonotype was sampled from a man between 18 and 35 years old in good health and CMV-seronegative. The source material was PBMCs. This sequence joins TRBV28 and TRBJ2-7, with a possible D match to TRBD2 (6 bases). CDR3 DNA: TGTGCCAGCAGTTTAGTTCGAGCGGGTGGAACCTACGAGCAGTACTTC. It encodes CASSLVRAGGTYEQYF.